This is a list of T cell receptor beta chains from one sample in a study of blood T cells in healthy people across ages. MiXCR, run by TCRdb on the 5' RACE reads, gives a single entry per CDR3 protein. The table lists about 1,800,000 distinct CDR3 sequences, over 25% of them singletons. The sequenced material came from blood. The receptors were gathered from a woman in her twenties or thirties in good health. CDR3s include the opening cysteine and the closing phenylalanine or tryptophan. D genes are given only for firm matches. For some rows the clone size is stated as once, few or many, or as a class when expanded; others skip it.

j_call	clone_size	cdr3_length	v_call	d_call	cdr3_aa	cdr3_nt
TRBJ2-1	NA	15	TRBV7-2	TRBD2	CASSSPSSGDNEQFF	TGTGCCAGCAGCTCGCCGAGTAGCGGGGACAATGAGCAGTTCTTC
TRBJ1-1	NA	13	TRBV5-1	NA	CASSLAAVAEAFF	TGCGCCAGCAGCTTAGCGGCAGTCGCTGAAGCTTTCTTT
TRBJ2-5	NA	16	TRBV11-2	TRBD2	CASSSSLAGGQETQYF	TGTGCCAGCAGCTCGAGTCTAGCGGGGGGTCAAGAGACCCAGTACTTC
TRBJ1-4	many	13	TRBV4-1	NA	CASSQEEDEKLFF	TGCGCCAGCAGCCAAGAGGAAGATGAAAAACTGTTTTTT
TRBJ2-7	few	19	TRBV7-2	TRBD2	CASSLVGGSGLPLSYEQYF	TGTGCCAGCAGCTTAGTGGGGGGATCGGGACTACCGTTATCCTACGAGCAGTACTTC
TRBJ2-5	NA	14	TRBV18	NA	CASSPGTPGATQYF	TGTGCCAGCTCACCAGGAACTCCAGGAGCGACCCAGTACTTC
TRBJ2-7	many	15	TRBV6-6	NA	CASSLGTTEFDEQYF	TGTGCCAGCAGTCTCGGGACAACTGAGTTCGACGAGCAGTACTTC
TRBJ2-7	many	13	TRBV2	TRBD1	CASGQGVAYEQYF	TGTGCCAGCGGACAGGGGGTAGCCTACGAGCAGTACTTC
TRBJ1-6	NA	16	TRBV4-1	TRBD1	CASSQAQGAANSPLHF	TGCGCCAGCAGCCAAGCACAGGGGGCGGCTAATTCACCCCTCCACTTT
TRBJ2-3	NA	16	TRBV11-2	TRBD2	CASSQNLAGATDTQYF	TGTGCCAGCAGCCAAAACCTAGCGGGAGCCACAGATACGCAGTATTTT
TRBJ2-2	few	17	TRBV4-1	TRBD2	CASSRGLASGATGELFF	TGCGCCAGCAGCCGGGGGTTGGCTAGCGGGGCTACCGGGGAGCTGTTTTTT
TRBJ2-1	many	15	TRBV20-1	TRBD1	CSAGAGTDGGNEQFF	TGCAGTGCTGGAGCAGGGACAGATGGGGGCAATGAGCAGTTCTTC
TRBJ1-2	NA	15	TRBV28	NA	CASSSTSPPGMGYTF	TGTGCCAGCAGCTCGACCTCTCCGCCGGGGATGGGCTACACCTTC
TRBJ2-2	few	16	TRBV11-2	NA	CASSGGPGMDTGELFF	TGTGCCAGCAGCGGGGGCCCTGGGATGGACACCGGGGAGCTGTTTTTT
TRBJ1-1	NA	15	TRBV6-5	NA	CASSYFQTANTEAFF	TGTGCCAGCAGTTACTTCCAGACAGCGAACACTGAAGCTTTCTTT
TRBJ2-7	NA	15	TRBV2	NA	CASSEQGYRSYEQYF	TGTGCCAGCAGTGAACAGGGGTATCGGAGCTACGAGCAGTACTTC
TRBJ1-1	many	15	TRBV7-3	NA	CASSPQVGANTEAFF	TGTGCCAGCAGCCCCCAGGTGGGGGCGAACACTGAAGCTTTCTTT
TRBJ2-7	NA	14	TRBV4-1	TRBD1	CASSQMGQGGEQYF	TGCGCCAGCAGCCAAATGGGACAGGGGGGCGAGCAGTACTTC
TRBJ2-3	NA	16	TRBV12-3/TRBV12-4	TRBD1	CASSPSLGGLTDTQYF	TGTGCCAGCAGTCCCTCACTAGGGGGCCTCACAGATACGCAGTATTTT
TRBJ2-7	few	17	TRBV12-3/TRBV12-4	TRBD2	CASSFGLAGGSSYEQYF	TGTGCCAGCAGTTTTGGACTAGCGGGGGGAAGCTCCTACGAGCAGTACTTC
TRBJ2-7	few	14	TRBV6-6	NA	CASSSVVNSCEQYF	TGTGCCAGCAGTTCTGTAGTCAACTCCTGCGAGCAGTACTTC
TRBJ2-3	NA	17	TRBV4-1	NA	CASSQDRPGRYTDTQYF	TGCGCCAGCAGCCAAGATCGTCCGGGGAGGTATACAGATACGCAGTATTTT
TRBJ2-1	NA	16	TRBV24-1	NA	CATSDTARQENNEQFF	TGTGCCACCAGTGATACCGCCCGACAGGAAAACAATGAGCAGTTCTTC
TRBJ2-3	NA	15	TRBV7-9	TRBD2	CASSPRGGGRDTQYF	TGTGCCAGCAGCCCCCGAGGCGGGGGGCGAGATACGCAGTATTTT
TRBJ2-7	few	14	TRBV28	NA	CASSRHRANYEQYF	TGTGCCAGCAGTCGTCACAGGGCAAACTACGAGCAGTACTTC
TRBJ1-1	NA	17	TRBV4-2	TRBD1	CASSPEAGQGRDTEAFF	TGTGCCAGCAGCCCCGAGGCGGGACAGGGGAGGGACACTGAAGCTTTCTTT
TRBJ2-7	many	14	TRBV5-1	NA	CASSLAPNSYEQYF	TGCGCCAGCAGCTTGGCGCCCAACTCCTACGAGCAGTACTTC
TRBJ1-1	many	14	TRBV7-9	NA	CASSLVGQNTEAFF	TGTGCCAGCAGCTTAGTCGGGCAGAACACTGAAGCTTTCTTT
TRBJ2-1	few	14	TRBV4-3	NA	CASSQEGAYNEQFF	TGCGCCAGCAGCCAAGAAGGCGCCTACAATGAGCAGTTCTTC
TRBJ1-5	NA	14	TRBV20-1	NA	CSAQQGRRDQPQHF	TGCAGTGCGCAACAAGGACGGAGAGATCAGCCCCAGCATTTT
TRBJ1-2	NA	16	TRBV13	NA	CASSLRSGRVVYGYTF	TGTGCCAGCAGCTTAAGATCAGGGAGGGTAGTCTATGGCTACACCTTC
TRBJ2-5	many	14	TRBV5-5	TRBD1	CASSHTGTGETQYF	TGTGCCAGCAGTCACACCGGGACAGGGGAGACCCAGTACTTC
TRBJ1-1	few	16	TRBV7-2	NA	CASSPIPELGNTEAFF	TGTGCCAGCAGCCCAATTCCCGAGTTGGGGAACACTGAAGCTTTCTTT
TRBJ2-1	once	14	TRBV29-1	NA	CSVERVSDYNEQFF	TGCAGCGTTGAAAGGGTTAGCGACTACAATGAGCAGTTCTTC
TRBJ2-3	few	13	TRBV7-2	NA	CASSLNRMGTQYF	TGTGCCAGCAGCTTAAATAGGATGGGTACGCAGTATTTT
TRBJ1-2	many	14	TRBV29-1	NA	CSVEVGQGIRGYTF	TGCAGCGTTGAAGTCGGGCAGGGGATTCGGGGCTACACCTTC
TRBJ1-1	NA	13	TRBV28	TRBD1	CASSFGTEAEAFF	TGTGCCAGCAGTTTTGGGACAGAAGCTGAAGCTTTCTTT
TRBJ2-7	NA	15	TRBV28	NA	CASSSHSDVNYEQYF	TGTGCCAGCAGTTCGCATAGTGACGTCAACTACGAGCAGTACTTC
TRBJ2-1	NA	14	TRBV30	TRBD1	CAWEPGQGYNEQFF	TGTGCCTGGGAACCGGGACAGGGGTACAATGAGCAGTTCTTC
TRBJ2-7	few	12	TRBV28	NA	CASSTQDYEQYF	TGTGCCAGCAGTACCCAAGACTACGAGCAGTACTTC
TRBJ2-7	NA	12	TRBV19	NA	CASSAGLHEQYF	TGTGCCAGTAGTGCCGGACTCCACGAGCAGTACTTC
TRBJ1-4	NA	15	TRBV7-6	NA	CASSQEQDRFEKLFF	TGTGCCAGCAGCCAAGAACAGGATCGCTTTGAAAAACTGTTTTTT
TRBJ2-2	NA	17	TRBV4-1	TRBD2	CASSQVVSSGKTGELFF	TGCGCCAGCAGCCAAGTCGTATCTAGCGGGAAAACCGGGGAGCTGTTTTTT
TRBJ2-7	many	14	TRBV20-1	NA	CSAIAGADSYEQYF	TGCAGTGCTATCGCGGGGGCCGATTCCTACGAGCAGTACTTC
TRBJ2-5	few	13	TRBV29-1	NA	CSVGFGGPGEQYF	TGCAGCGTTGGGTTCGGAGGCCCAGGAGAGCAGTACTTC
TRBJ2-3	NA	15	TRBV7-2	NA	CASIQGYGNTDTQYF	TGTGCCAGCATCCAAGGTTACGGGAACACAGATACGCAGTATTTT
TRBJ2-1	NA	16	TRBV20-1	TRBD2	CSAGASGGRSYNEQFF	TGCAGTGCCGGGGCTAGCGGGGGCCGCTCCTACAATGAGCAGTTCTTC
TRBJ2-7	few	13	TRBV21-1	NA	CASSKGFPPEQYF	TGTGCCAGCAGCAAAGGGTTCCCTCCCGAGCAGTACTTC
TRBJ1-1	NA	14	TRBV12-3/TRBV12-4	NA	CASRPLWVNTEAFF	TGTGCCAGCAGACCCCTCTGGGTGAACACTGAAGCTTTCTTT
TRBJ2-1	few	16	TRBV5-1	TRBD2	CASSLATSATYNEQFF	TGCGCCAGCAGCTTGGCTACTAGCGCGACCTACAATGAGCAGTTCTTC
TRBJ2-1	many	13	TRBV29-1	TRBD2	CSQRSGRKNEQFF	TGCAGCCAGAGGAGCGGGAGAAAGAATGAGCAGTTCTTC
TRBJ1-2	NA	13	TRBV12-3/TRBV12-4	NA	CASRDQDNYGYTF	TGTGCCAGCAGAGACCAGGATAACTATGGCTACACCTTC
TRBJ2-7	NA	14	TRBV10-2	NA	CASSDRGNSYEQYF	TGCGCCAGCAGTGATCGCGGGAACTCCTACGAGCAGTACTTC
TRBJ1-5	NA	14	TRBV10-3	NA	CAIKPDRAGQPQHF	TGTGCCATCAAACCCGATCGGGCTGGTCAGCCCCAGCATTTT